The 25 T cell receptor beta chains below were found in one sample sequenced in a study of PD-1 blockade in mismatch repair-deficient tumors. TCRdb keeps only in-frame clones here, not all; method: immunoSEQ multiplex PCR. The table lists around 68,000 clones, around four fifths of them singletons. The source material was peripheral blood, sampled 2 weeks after starting pembrolizumab. All receptors derive from an adult with mismatch repair-deficient cancer.

The chain combines TRBV19 with TRBJ1-1, with 9 bases aligning to TRBD1. Germline V gene sequence: CDR1 LNHDA, CDR2 SQIVND (reference sequence). The CDR3 spans 14 residues. V gave up 3 bases and J gave up 4 bases; unmatched junction bases: 3. CDR3 region: CASSMTGGSTEAFF. CDR3 DNA sequence: TGTGCCAGTAGTATGACAGGGGGGAGCACTGAAGCTTTCTTT.

This chain connects TRBV27 to TRBJ2-3; tentatively, D is TRBD1 or TRBD2 (6 bases each). This CDR3 contains 15 residues. In germline, CDR1 is MNHEY, CDR2 SMNVEV (reference sequence). Deletions cut 5 bases from V and 3 bases from J, with 15 bases between. The CDR3 coding sequence is TGTGCCAGCAGTACCCCACGGGGGCGGACAGATACGCAGTATTTT. Amino acids: CASSTPRGRTDTQYF.

The V gene is TRBV6-4, the J gene TRBJ1-1; D is ambiguous. V was clipped by 1 base and J by 7 bases, with 13 bases between them. This CDR3 is 14 amino acids long. Germline V gene sequence: CDR1 MRHNA, CDR2 SNTAGT. The CDR3 loop is CASSDWEGSIEAFF. In DNA form, the CDR3 reads TGTGCCAGCAGTGACTGGGAAGGTAGTATTGAAGCTTTCTTT.

The rearrangement uses TRBV2 and TRBJ2-7; D may be TRBD2 (6 bases). Trimming removed 6 bases at V and 4 bases at J, with 16 bases between. CDR1 and CDR2 (germline): SNHLY, FYNNEI. The CDR3 loop spans 14 amino acids. In DNA, the CDR3 is TGTGCCAGCAGCGCCGGGACGGGACTTTACGAGCAGTACTTC. The encoded protein is CASSAGTGLYEQYF.

The genes are TRBV5-8 and TRBJ1-2; D unclear. V was shortened by 3 bases and J by 2 bases, with 11 bases between the two germline ends. CDR1 and CDR2 (germline): SGHTS, YDEGEE. The CDR3 sequence is 14 residues long. CDR3 protein: CASSYSRINYGYTF. The CDR3 DNA follows: TGTGCCAGCAGCTATTCACGGATCAACTATGGCTACACCTTC.

This clone has just one count. The chain carries TRBV19 and TRBJ1-1; tentatively, D is TRBD1 (6 bases). The CDR3 covers 11 residues. The germline V gene encodes CDR1 LNHDA and CDR2 SQIVND (reference sequence). V was shortened by 8 bases and J by 9 bases, with 13 bases between the two germline ends. The CDR3 reads CASLRGDKAFF. CDR3 sequence (DNA): TGTGCCAGTCTTCGAGGGGACAAAGCTTTCTTT.

This clone was recorded a few times. The CDR3 is CASRSQGNQPQHF. CDR3 bases: TGTGCCAGCAGATCACAGGGGAATCAGCCCCAGCATTTT. The chain recombines TRBV6-4 with TRBJ1-5, with TRBD1 matching 7 bases. The CDR3 covers 13 residues. The V gene's germline CDR1 is MRHNA and CDR2 SNTAGT. The J segment lost 4 bases and the V segment lost 6 bases, leaving 3 bases of the junction unmatched.

The chain has TRBV30 and TRBJ2-7; 9 bases are a match to TRBD1. This CDR3 contains 13 residues. J lost 4 bases, V lost 0 bases, and 1 base had no gene match. The V gene's germline CDR1 is GTSNPN and CDR2 SVGIG (reference sequence). The CDR3 is CAWSVQGAYEQYF. The CDR3 region has the DNA TGTGCCTGGAGTGTACAGGGGGCTTACGAGCAGTACTTC.

The chain is built from TRBV11-3 and TRBJ2-1; 12 bases map to TRBD2. The trim removed 1 base at V and 8 bases at J, leaving 9 bases unmatched. Per the germline V gene, CDR1 is SGHNT and CDR2 is YENEEA. The CDR3 has 17 residues. CDR3 in DNA: TGTGCCAGCAGCTTAGGCCAGACTAGCGGGAGCGTACATGAGCAGTTCTTC. The encoded protein is CASSLGQTSGSVHEQFF. Supplemented by reference TRBV11-3 and TRBJ2-1, the full variable domain reads EAGVVQSPRYKIIEKKQPVAFWCNPISGHNTLYWYLQNLGQGPELLIRYENEEAVDDSQLPKDRFSAERLKGVDSTLKIQPAELGDSAVYLCASSLGQTSGSVHEQFFGPGTRLTVL.

The genes are TRBV5-1 and TRBJ2-7; D call uncertain. This CDR3 spans 12 amino acids. The V end was cut by 3 bases, the J end by 2 bases, with 6 bases between. Germline-derived CDR1 and CDR2 are SGHRS and YFSETQ. CDR3 nucleotide sequence: TGCGCCAGCAGCTCAACAACCTACGAGCAGTACTTC. This translates into CASSSTTYEQYF.

The V gene is TRBV2, the J gene TRBJ2-7, with a tentative D call TRBD2 (6 bases). Germline V gene lookup returns CDR1 SNHLY and CDR2 FYNNEI. This CDR3 is 14 amino acids long. V lost 7 bases and J lost 0, with 13 bases in between. As DNA, the CDR3 is TGTGCCAGCATTGGCGGGATTAGCTCCTACGAGCAGTACTTC. Its translation: CASIGGISSYEQYF.

The chain joins TRBV15 to TRBJ2-1; a possible D gene is TRBD2 (6 bases). The V gene's germline CDR1 is LNHNV and CDR2 YYDKDF (reference sequence). Trimming took 5 bases from V and 7 from J, leaving 24 bases between them. The length of the CDR3 is 17 residues. The CDR3 DNA reads as TGTGCCACCAGCGGCTTCGGAAAGGGTAGCGGAACTAATGAGCAGTTCTTC. Amino acid sequence: CATSGFGKGSGTNEQFF.

Here the CDR3 reads CASSRTTSGGNEQFF. The CDR3 DNA is TGTGCCAGCAGCCGAACGACTAGCGGGGGCAATGAGCAGTTCTTC. This chain connects TRBV11-1 to TRBJ2-1, with 12 bases identical to TRBD2. The CDR3 contains 15 residues. Unmatched junction bases numbered 5, after V lost 5 bases and J lost 6 bases. Germline V gene sequence: CDR1 SGHAT, CDR2 FQDESV (reference sequence).

The chain joins TRBV9 to TRBJ2-7; D is perhaps TRBD1 or TRBD2 (6 bases each). Germline CDR1 reads SGDLS; CDR2 reads YYNGEE. Trimming pared 3 bases from V and 4 bases from J, leaving 11 bases between. This CDR3 comprises 13 residues. The CDR3 region is CASSATGLYEQYF. The CDR3 bases are TGTGCCAGCAGCGCGACAGGACTATACGAGCAGTACTTC.

The genes are TRBV6-5 and TRBJ2-1; 13 positions agree with TRBD2. Germline V CDR1 and CDR2: MNHEY, SVGAGI. With 4 bases clipped from V and 7 bases from J, the junction kept 1 base outside the gene matches. The CDR3 totals 14 residues. In DNA form, the CDR3 reads TGTGCCAGCAGTTGGACTAGCGGGAGAAATGAGCAGTTCTTC. Amino acid sequence: CASSWTSGRNEQFF.

The chain carries TRBV19 and TRBJ2-3; a weak D match, TRBD1 (6 bases). From germline, CDR1 is LNHDA and CDR2 SQIVND (reference sequence). This CDR3 spans 16 amino acids. Trimming took off 2 bases at V and 6 bases at J, with 18 bases between the two ends. Here the CDR3 DNA reads TGTGCCAGTAGTATAATCTCAGGGGCCCATCACGATACGCAGTATTTT. It specifies CASSIISGAHHDTQYF.

V and J are TRBV7-3 and TRBJ1-1; 9 bases map to TRBD1. Per germline, CDR1 SGHTA and CDR2 FQGTGA. V shed 5 bases and J 4 bases; nucleotides not matched to a gene: 8. There are 15 residues in the CDR3. The CDR3 is CASSPAPTGGTEAFF. CDR3 coding DNA: TGTGCCAGCAGCCCCGCCCCGACAGGGGGCACTGAAGCTTTCTTT.

J is TRBJ2-1 and V is TRBV5-4; 9 positions agree with TRBD2. CDR3 length: 18 amino acids. The trim removed 4 bases at V and 1 base at J, leaving 12 bases unmatched. The germline V gene has CDR1 SGHNT and CDR2 YYREEE (reference sequence). The CDR3 nucleotides are TGTGCCAGCAGCCGCGGGACAGAAGCGGGAGGTTCCTACAATGAGCAGTTCTTC. It translates to CASSRGTEAGGSYNEQFF.

The chain links TRBV19 to TRBJ1-1; no reliable D call. The ends were cut back, 3 bases at V and 6 bases at J, with 14 bases in the middle. The length of the CDR3 is 14 residues. CDR1 LNHDA and CDR2 SQIVND come from the germline V gene (reference sequence). CDR3 DNA: TGTGCCAGTAGTATTCAAGGGCGACAATCTGAAGCTTTCTTT. Protein: CASSIQGRQSEAFF.

This clone was counted once. V usage is TRBV10-2 and J usage is TRBJ2-3; 11 nucleotides agree with TRBD2. Per the germline V gene, CDR1 is WSHSY and CDR2 is SAAADI. Trimming took 7 bases from V and 2 from J; bases not matched to a gene: 8. There are 16 residues in the CDR3. CDR3 protein: CASIKGTSGLTDTQYF. The CDR3, as DNA: TGCGCCAGCATCAAGGGGACTAGCGGACTCACAGATACGCAGTATTTT.

The V call is TRBV15, the J call TRBJ1-1; the D is unclear. CDR3 length: 15 residues. V was clipped by 0 bases and J by 6 bases, with 14 bases between them. CDR1 LNHNV and CDR2 YYDKDF come from the germline V gene (reference sequence). The CDR3 DNA is TGTGCCACCAGCAGAGACCCGGGGTCTGCTGCTGAAGCTTTCTTT. It encodes CATSRDPGSAAEAFF. The variable domain in full, completed from reference TRBV15 and TRBJ1-1, reads DAMVIQNPRYQVTQFGKPVTLSCSQTLNHNVMYWYQQKSSQAPKLLFHYYDKDFNNEADTPDNFQSRRPNTSFCFLDIRSPGLGDTAMYLCATSRDPGSAAEAFFGQGTRLTVV.

The V and J genes are TRBV5-4 and TRBJ2-5; 13 positions agree with TRBD2. CDR3 size: 17 residues. V was pared by 0 bases and J by 3 bases, with 5 bases of the junction left unmatched. Looked up from germline, CDR1 is SGHNT and CDR2 is YYREEE (reference sequence). CDR3 nucleotide sequence: TGTGCCAGCAGCTTGGCCACTAGCGGGAGGGCCAAAGAGACCCAGTACTTC. Amino acids: CASSLATSGRAKETQYF.

The chain has TRBV5-1 and TRBJ2-5; D ambiguous. Germline assignment: CDR1 SGHRS and CDR2 YFSETQ. The CDR3 totals 15 residues. Trimming stripped 6 bases from V and 0 bases from J, with 15 bases between. The CDR3: CASTRVSPYQETQYF. CDR3 in DNA: TGCGCCAGCACACGGGTCTCGCCGTACCAAGAGACCCAGTACTTC.

This chain connects TRBV7-2 to TRBJ1-1; no clear D. Deletions cut 3 bases from V and 3 bases from J, with 8 bases between. Germline V gene lookup returns CDR1 SGHTA and CDR2 FQGNSA. This CDR3 comprises 13 residues. For the CDR3, the DNA is TGTGCCAGCAGCTTCTATAGGGACACTGAAGCTTTCTTT. This codes for CASSFYRDTEAFF. Filled out from reference TRBV7-2 and TRBJ1-1, the complete variable domain reads GAGVSQSPSNKVTEKGKDVELRCDPISGHTALYWYRQSLGQGLEFLIYFQGNSAPDKSGLPSDRFSAERTGGSVSTLTIQRTQQEDSAVYLCASSFYRDTEAFFGQGTRLTVV.

This clone was picked up many times. The chain uses TRBV9 and TRBJ2-7; tentatively, D is TRBD1 (6 bases). Germline V gene lookup returns CDR1 SGDLS and CDR2 YYNGEE. Trimming shortened V by 0 bases and J by 2 bases, and 12 bases separated the two germline ends. The CDR3 has 15 residues. In DNA form, the CDR3 reads TGTGCCAGCAGCGTAGCAACAGGGAATACCTACGAGCAGTACTTC. It yields the protein CASSVATGNTYEQYF.